The rows below give T cell receptor beta chains drawn from one sample of a study of T cell responses to AZD1222 COVID-19 vaccine. Method: immunoSEQ multiplex PCR; TCRdb's copy keeps in-frame clones and lacks some. The table has around 190,000 clones, almost 95% seen once. This material consisted of peripheral blood, taken on day 0 of AZD1222 vaccination. Source of these receptors: an adult in good health. Each CDR3 is given with its conserved first and last residue. Fields, in order: CDR3 length, V gene, D gene, clone size, J gene, CDR3 DNA, CDR3 protein. D genes are given only for firm matches. Only part of the rows carry a size: once, few, many, or a class if the clone is expanded.

16	TRBV5-1	TRBD1	NA	TRBJ1-4	TGCGCCAGCAGCCTGGGGCAGGGGGCAACTAATGAAAAACTGTTTTTT	CASSLGQGATNEKLFF
16	TRBV6-1	NA	NA	TRBJ2-7	TGTGCCAGCAGTGAGGGGAGACAAGAGAGGTCCTACGAGCAGTACTTC	CASSEGRQERSYEQYF
14	TRBV7-9	TRBD2	NA	TRBJ2-5	TGTGCCAGCACTCACCTAGCGGCTCAAGAGACCCAGTACTTC	CASTHLAAQETQYF
14	TRBV25-1	NA	NA	TRBJ2-7	TGTGCCAGCAGCCGGGACCGCCGCTCCTACGAGCAGTACTTC	CASSRDRRSYEQYF
17	TRBV6-2/TRBV6-3	NA	NA	TRBJ2-6	TGTGCCAGCAGTACCGGGACACGTTCGTTTGGGGCCAACGTCCTGACTTTC	CASSTGTRSFGANVLTF
13	TRBV7-9	NA	NA	TRBJ2-5	TGTGCCAGCAGCATAGCGGCACAAGAGACCCAGTACTTC	CASSIAAQETQYF
16	TRBV3-1/TRBV3-2	NA	NA	TRBJ2-7	TGTGCCAGCAGCCAAGCCACAGGGCGTCGGTCCTACGAGCAGTACTTC	CASSQATGRRSYEQYF
13	TRBV12-3/TRBV12-4	TRBD1	NA	TRBJ1-2	TGTGCCAGCACCCTGGACAGGGACTATGGCTACACCTTC	CASTLDRDYGYTF
13	TRBV3-1/TRBV3-2	TRBD1	NA	TRBJ2-5	TGTGCCAGCAGTTGGACAGGGGGAAAGACCCAGTACTTC	CASSWTGGKTQYF
12	TRBV7-3	NA	NA	TRBJ1-2	TGTGCCAGCAGCTCGTACGGGAGCCCCGTTACCTTC	CASSSYGSPVTF
15	TRBV25-1	TRBD1	NA	TRBJ1-4	TGTGCCAGCAGAGTCCCCGGGACAGGGGTGGAAAAACTGTTTTTT	CASRVPGTGVEKLFF
14	TRBV30	NA	NA	TRBJ1-2	TGTGCCTGGAGTGAAGTAAGGGATATTTATGGCTACACCTTC	CAWSEVRDIYGYTF
15	TRBV19	NA	NA	TRBJ1-5	TGTGCCAGTAGTATAGCGACCTTCGGCAATCAGCCCCAGCATTTT	CASSIATFGNQPQHF
11	TRBV12-3/TRBV12-4	NA	NA	TRBJ1-1	TGTGCCAGCAGTACAAGAGCTGAAGCTTTCTTT	CASSTRAEAFF
12	TRBV12-3/TRBV12-4	NA	NA	TRBJ1-6	TGTGCCAGCAGCATCGGGGAACCACCCCTCCACTTT	CASSIGEPPLHF
15	TRBV28	TRBD1	NA	TRBJ2-5	TGTGCCAGCAGTTTATCTACAGGGGTGGTCGGGGCCCAGTACTTC	CASSLSTGVVGAQYF
15	TRBV5-1	TRBD1	NA	TRBJ2-5	TGCGCCAGCAGCTTCAACAAGGGGGCTGGGGAGACCCAGTACTTC	CASSFNKGAGETQYF
16	TRBV3-1/TRBV3-2	NA	NA	TRBJ1-1	TGTGCCAGCAGCCAACGGTCCGGGGGCGCGGGGACTGAAGCTTTCTTT	CASSQRSGGAGTEAFF
15	TRBV3-1/TRBV3-2	TRBD1	NA	TRBJ2-7	TGTGCCAGCAGCCAAGATCCGGGACAGAACTACGAGCAGTACTTC	CASSQDPGQNYEQYF
14	TRBV19	TRBD1	NA	TRBJ1-4	TGTGCCAGTAGTACGGGACAGTTAAGGGAAAAACTGTTTTTT	CASSTGQLREKLFF
14	TRBV6-5	TRBD1	NA	TRBJ2-2	TGTGCCAGCAGGGGGACAGGAAACACCGGGGAGCTGTTTTTT	CASRGTGNTGELFF
14	TRBV25-1	NA	once	TRBJ1-4	TGTGCCAGCAGTCCTTCGGACCGGGATGAAAAACTGTTTTTT	CASSPSDRDEKLFF
17	TRBV4-1	TRBD1	NA	TRBJ2-2	TGCGCCAGCAGCCACTACAGGGGAAGTGGGGACACCGGGGAGCTGTTTTTT	CASSHYRGSGDTGELFF
13	TRBV7-3	TRBD1	NA	TRBJ2-7	TGTGCCAGCAGCCGGGACAGGGGGTACGAGCAGTACTTC	CASSRDRGYEQYF
18	TRBV19	TRBD1	NA	TRBJ1-5	TGTGCCAGTAGTCTCCTCCGGGACAGGGGGCCCAGCAATCAGCCCCAGCATTTT	CASSLLRDRGPSNQPQHF
9	TRBV2	NA	NA	TRBJ2-5	TGTGCCAGCAGTGACCCCCAGTACTTC	CASSDPQYF
14	TRBV3-1/TRBV3-2	TRBD1	NA	TRBJ1-1	TGTGCCAGCAGCCCTGACAGGGGGAACACTGAAGCTTTCTTT	CASSPDRGNTEAFF
15	TRBV7-2	NA	once	TRBJ2-6	TGTGCCAGCAGCTCGGCCGGCTCGGGGGCCAACGTCCTGACTTTC	CASSSAGSGANVLTF
15	TRBV6-6	TRBD1	NA	TRBJ2-3	TGTGCCAGCAGTTACGCAGGGGGCTTAACAGATACGCAGTATTTT	CASSYAGGLTDTQYF
15	TRBV6-2/TRBV6-3	TRBD1	NA	TRBJ1-5	TGTGCCAGCAGCCAACAGAGGGGGCTCAATCAGCCCCAGCATTTT	CASSQQRGLNQPQHF
13	TRBV7-2	NA	NA	TRBJ2-3	TGTGCCAGCAGCTTTACTGGCACAGATACGCAGTATTTT	CASSFTGTDTQYF
16	TRBV5-4	NA	NA	TRBJ1-2	TGTGCCAGCAGTTACGAACGACAGGCCCCTAACTATGGCTACACCTTC	CASSYERQAPNYGYTF
14	TRBV2	NA	NA	TRBJ1-5	TGTGCCAGCTCGGGGGTGGAGGGCAATCAGCCCCAGCATTTT	CASSGVEGNQPQHF
13	TRBV11-2	NA	NA	TRBJ1-1	TGTGCCAGCAGCCTACAAAGGAACACTGAAGCTTTCTTT	CASSLQRNTEAFF
14	TRBV11-1	TRBD1	NA	TRBJ2-2	TGTGCCAGCAGCTTGACAGGGTTCACCGGGGAGCTGTTTTTT	CASSLTGFTGELFF
14	TRBV4-3	NA	once	TRBJ1-1	TGCGCCAGCAGCCAACCCGGGCAGGGGACTGAAGCTTTCTTT	CASSQPGQGTEAFF
15	TRBV24-1	NA	NA	TRBJ2-1	TGTGCCACCAGTGATCCCCTAGGGCCCAGGGATGAGCAGTTCTTC	CATSDPLGPRDEQFF
14	TRBV18	NA	NA	TRBJ1-2	TGTGCCAGCTCACCACCTGGAGTCTTCGATGGCTACACCTTC	CASSPPGVFDGYTF
13	TRBV5-4	NA	NA	TRBJ1-1	TGTGCCAGCAGCCGCGGGGGTGCCACTGAAGCTTTCTTT	CASSRGGATEAFF
13	TRBV12-3/TRBV12-4	TRBD1	NA	TRBJ1-2	TGTGCCAGCAGTGATACAGGGGGCTATGGCTACACCTTC	CASSDTGGYGYTF
17	TRBV2	NA	few	TRBJ2-4	TGTGCCAGCAGTGACCTTCAGTATCAACTAGCCAAAAACATTCAGTACTTC	CASSDLQYQLAKNIQYF
14	TRBV10-1	NA	NA	TRBJ1-1	TGCGCCAGCAGCCGCACAGTGGACGTCACTGAAGCTTTCTTT	CASSRTVDVTEAFF
15	TRBV11-2	TRBD1	NA	TRBJ1-5	TGTGCCAGCAGCTCGGGACAGGGGGAGTGGCAGCCCCAGCATTTT	CASSSGQGEWQPQHF
14	TRBV18	NA	NA	TRBJ2-5	TGTGCCAGCTCACCACCGGGGGTCTCAGAGACCCAGTACTTC	CASSPPGVSETQYF
14	TRBV4-1	NA	NA	TRBJ2-5	TGCGCCAGCAGCCAAGAGCCCACTGGCCAGACCCAGTACTTC	CASSQEPTGQTQYF
15	TRBV5-1	NA	NA	TRBJ2-1	TGCGCCAGCAGCATCGGACAGAGCTCCTACAATGAGCAGTTCTTC	CASSIGQSSYNEQFF
14	TRBV7-9	NA	NA	TRBJ2-7	TGTGCCAGCAGCCGAGACCCATCAGCCTACGAGCAGTACTTC	CASSRDPSAYEQYF
15	TRBV29-1	NA	NA	TRBJ2-2	TGCAGCGCCGGTACTGGACCGCTGAACACCGGGGAGCTGTTTTTT	CSAGTGPLNTGELFF
14	TRBV29-1	NA	NA	TRBJ1-3	TGCAGCGTTGAAAAGGCGAACCCTGGAAACACCATATATTTT	CSVEKANPGNTIYF
14	TRBV7-2	TRBD2	NA	TRBJ2-5	TGTGCCAGCAGGGACGGGACTAGCAGGGAGACCCAGTACTTC	CASRDGTSRETQYF